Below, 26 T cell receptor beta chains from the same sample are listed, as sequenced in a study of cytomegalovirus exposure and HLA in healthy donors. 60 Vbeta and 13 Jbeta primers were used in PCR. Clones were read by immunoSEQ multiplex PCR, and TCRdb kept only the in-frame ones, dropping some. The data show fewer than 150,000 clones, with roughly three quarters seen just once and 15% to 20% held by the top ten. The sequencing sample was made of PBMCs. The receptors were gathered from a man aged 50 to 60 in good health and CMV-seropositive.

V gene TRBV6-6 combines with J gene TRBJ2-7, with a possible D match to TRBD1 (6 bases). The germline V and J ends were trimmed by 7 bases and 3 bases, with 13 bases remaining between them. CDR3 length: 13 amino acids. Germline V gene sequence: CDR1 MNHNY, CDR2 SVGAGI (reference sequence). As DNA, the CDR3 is TGTGCCAGCACCGACTCGGACAGCTACGAGCAGTACTTC. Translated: CASTDSDSYEQYF.

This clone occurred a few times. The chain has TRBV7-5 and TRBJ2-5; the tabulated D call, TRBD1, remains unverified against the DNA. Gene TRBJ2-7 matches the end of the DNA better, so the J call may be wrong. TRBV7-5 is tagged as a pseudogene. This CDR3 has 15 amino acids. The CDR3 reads CVRSPGTGGLYEQYF. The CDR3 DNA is TGTGTCAGAAGCCCCGGGACAGGGGGACTTTACGAGCAGTACTTC.

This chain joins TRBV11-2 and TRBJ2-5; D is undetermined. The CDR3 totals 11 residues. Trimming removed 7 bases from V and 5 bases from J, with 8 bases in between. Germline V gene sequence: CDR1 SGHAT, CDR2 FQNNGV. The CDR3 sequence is CASTPRETQYF. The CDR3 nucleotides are TGTGCCAGCACCCCGAGGGAGACCCAGTACTTC. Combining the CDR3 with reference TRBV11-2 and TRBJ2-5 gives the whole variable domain EAGVAQSPRYKIIEKRQSVAFWCNPISGHATLYWYQQILGQGPKLLIQFQNNGVVDDSQLPKDRFSAERLKGVDSTLKIQPAKLEDSAVYLCASTPRETQYFGPGTRLLVL.

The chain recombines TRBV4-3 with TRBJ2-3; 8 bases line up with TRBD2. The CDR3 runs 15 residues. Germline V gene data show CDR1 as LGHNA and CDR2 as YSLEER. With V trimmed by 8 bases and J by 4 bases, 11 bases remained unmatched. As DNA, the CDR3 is TGCGCCAGCGGCCCTTCGGGGGGGCGCGCAGATACGCAGTATTTT. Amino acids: CASGPSGGRADTQYF.

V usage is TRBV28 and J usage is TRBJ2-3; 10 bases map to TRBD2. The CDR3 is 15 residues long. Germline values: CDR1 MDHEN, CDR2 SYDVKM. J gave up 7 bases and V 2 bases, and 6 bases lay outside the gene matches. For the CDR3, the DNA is TGTGCCAGCAGTTTACCTAGCGGGGGAGGTAATACGCAGTATTTT. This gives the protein CASSLPSGGGNTQYF.

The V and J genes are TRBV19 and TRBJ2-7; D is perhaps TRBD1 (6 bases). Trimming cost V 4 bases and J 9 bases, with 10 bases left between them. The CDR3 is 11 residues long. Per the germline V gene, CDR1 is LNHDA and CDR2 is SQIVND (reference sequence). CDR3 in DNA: TGTGCCAGTAGTACAGGGGCTGGGCAGTACTTC. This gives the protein CASSTGAGQYF.

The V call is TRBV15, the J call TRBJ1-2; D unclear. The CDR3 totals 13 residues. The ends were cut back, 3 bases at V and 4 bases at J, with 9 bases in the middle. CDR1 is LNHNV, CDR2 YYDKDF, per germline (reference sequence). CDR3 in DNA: TGTGCCACCAGCAGGCCAGCGGGCTATGGCTACACCTTC. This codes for CATSRPAGYGYTF.

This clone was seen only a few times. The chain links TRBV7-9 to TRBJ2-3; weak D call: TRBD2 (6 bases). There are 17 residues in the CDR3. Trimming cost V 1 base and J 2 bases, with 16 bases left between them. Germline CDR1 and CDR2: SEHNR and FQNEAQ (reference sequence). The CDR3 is CASSLGLGGPLTDTQYF. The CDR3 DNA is TGTGCCAGCAGCTTAGGCCTCGGGGGACCCCTCACAGATACGCAGTATTTT.

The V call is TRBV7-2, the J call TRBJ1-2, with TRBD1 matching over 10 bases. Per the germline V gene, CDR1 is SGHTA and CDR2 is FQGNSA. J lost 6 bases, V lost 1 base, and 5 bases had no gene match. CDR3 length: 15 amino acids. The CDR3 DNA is TGTGCCAGCAGCTTAGATGGACAGGGGGGGAATGGCTACACCTTC. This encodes CASSLDGQGGNGYTF.

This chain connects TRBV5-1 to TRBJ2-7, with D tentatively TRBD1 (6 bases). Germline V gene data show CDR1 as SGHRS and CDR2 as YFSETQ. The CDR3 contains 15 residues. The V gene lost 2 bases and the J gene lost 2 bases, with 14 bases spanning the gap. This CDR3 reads CASSLGGYETYEQYF. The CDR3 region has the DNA TGCGCCAGCAGCTTAGGGGGATACGAAACCTACGAGCAGTACTTC.

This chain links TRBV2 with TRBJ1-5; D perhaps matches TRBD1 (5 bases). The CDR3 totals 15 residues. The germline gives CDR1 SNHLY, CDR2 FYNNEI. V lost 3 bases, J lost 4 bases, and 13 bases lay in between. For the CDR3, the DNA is TGTGCCAGCAGTGAGGGGAGGGACTTAAATCAGCCCCAGCATTTT. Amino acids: CASSEGRDLNQPQHF.

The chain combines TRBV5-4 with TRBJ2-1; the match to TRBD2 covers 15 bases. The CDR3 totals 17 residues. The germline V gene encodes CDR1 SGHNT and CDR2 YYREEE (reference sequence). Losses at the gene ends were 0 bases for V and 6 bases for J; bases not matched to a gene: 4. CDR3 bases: TGTGCCAGCAGCTTGGCGCGGACTAGCGGGGGGGCCAATGAGCAGTTCTTC. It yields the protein CASSLARTSGGANEQFF.

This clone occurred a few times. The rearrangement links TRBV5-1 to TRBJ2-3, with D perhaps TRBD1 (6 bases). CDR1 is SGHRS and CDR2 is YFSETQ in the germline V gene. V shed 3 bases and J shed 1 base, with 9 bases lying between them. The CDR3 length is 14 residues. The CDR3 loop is CASSSGQRTDTQYF. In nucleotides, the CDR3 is TGCGCCAGCAGCTCAGGACAGCGCACAGATACGCAGTATTTT.

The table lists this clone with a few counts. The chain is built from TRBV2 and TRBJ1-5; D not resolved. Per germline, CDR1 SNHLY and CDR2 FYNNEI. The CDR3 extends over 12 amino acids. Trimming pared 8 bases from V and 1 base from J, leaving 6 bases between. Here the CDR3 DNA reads TGTGCCAGCTCCCGGAGCAATCAGCCCCAGCATTTT. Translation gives CASSRSNQPQHF. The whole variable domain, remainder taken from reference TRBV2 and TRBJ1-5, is EPEVTQTPSHQVTQMGQEVILRCVPISNHLYFYWYRQILGQKVEFLVSFYNNEISEKSEIFDDQFSVERPDGSNFTLKIRSTKLEDSAMYFCASSRSNQPQHFGDGTRLSIL.

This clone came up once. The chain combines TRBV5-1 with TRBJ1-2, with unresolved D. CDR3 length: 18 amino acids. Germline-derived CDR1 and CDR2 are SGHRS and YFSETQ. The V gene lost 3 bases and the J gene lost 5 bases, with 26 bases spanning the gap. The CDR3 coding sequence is TGCGCCAGCAGCTCGGCACAGTCCCTTGAGGGTCTCCCATATGGCTACACCTTC. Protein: CASSSAQSLEGLPYGYTF.

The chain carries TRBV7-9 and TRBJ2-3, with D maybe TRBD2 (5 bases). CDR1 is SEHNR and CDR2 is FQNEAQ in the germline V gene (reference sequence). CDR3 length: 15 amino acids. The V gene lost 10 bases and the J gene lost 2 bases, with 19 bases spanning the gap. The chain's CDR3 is CATHSEDFLTDTQYF. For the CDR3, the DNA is TGTGCCACCCACTCAGAGGACTTCCTCACAGATACGCAGTATTTT. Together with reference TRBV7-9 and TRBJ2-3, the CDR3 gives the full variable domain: DTGVSQNPRHKITKRGQNVTFRCDPISEHNRLYWYRQTLGQGPEFLTYFQNEAQLEKSRLLSDRFSAERPKGSFSTLEIQRTEQGDSAMYLCATHSEDFLTDTQYFGPGTRLTVL.

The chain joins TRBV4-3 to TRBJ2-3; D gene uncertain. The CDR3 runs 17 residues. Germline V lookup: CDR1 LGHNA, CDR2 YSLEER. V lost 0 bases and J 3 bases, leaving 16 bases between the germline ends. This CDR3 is CASSQDQQPAGTDTQYF. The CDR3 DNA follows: TGCGCCAGCAGCCAAGATCAACAGCCCGCAGGTACAGATACGCAGTATTTT.

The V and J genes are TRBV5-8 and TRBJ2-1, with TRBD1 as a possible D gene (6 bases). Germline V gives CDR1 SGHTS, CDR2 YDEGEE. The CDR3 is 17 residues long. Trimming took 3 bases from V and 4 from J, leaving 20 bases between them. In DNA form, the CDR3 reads TGTGCCAGCAGCTGGGAAACAGGGTCATACGCTTACAATGAGCAGTTCTTC. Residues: CASSWETGSYAYNEQFF.

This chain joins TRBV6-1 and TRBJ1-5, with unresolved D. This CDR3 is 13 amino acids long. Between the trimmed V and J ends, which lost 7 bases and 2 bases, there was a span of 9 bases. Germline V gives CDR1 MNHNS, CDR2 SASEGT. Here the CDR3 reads CASNLRGNQPQHF. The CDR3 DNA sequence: TGTGCCAGCAACCTGAGGGGCAATCAGCCCCAGCATTTT.

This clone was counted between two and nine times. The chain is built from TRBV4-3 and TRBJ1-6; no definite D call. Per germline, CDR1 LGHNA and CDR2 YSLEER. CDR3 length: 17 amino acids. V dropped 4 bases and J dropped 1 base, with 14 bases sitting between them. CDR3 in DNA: TGCGCCAGCAGCCCAAGCACGCCCGGGTCCTATAATTCACCCCTCCACTTT. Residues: CASSPSTPGSYNSPLHF.

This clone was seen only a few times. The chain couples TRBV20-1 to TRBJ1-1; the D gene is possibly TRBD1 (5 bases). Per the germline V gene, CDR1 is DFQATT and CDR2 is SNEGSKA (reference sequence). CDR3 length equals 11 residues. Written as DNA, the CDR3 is TGCAGGGGCTCGGGGGGCACTGAAGCTTTCTTT. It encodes CRGSGGTEAFF.

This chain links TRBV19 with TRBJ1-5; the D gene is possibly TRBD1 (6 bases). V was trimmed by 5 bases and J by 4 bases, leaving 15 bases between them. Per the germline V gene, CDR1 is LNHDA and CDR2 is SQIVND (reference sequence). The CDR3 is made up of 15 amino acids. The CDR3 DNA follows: TGTGCCAGTAGTTTGCGGTCAGGGGCAAATCAGCCCCAGCATTTT. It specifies CASSLRSGANQPQHF. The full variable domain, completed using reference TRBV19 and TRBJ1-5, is DGGITQSPKYLFRKEGQNVTLSCEQNLNHDAMYWYRQDPGQGLRLIYYSQIVNDFQKGDIAEGYSVSREKKESFPLTVTSAQKNPTAFYLCASSLRSGANQPQHFGDGTRLSIL.

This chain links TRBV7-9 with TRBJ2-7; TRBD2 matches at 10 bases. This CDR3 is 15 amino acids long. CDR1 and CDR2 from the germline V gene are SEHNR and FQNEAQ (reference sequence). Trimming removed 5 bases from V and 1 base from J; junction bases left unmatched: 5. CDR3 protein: CASSPPSGGSYEQYF. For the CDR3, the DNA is TGTGCCAGCAGCCCTCCTAGCGGGGGTTCCTACGAGCAGTACTTC.

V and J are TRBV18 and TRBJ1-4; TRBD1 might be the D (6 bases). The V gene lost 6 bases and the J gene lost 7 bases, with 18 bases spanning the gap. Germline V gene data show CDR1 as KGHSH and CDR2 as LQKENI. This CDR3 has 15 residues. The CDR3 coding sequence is TGTGCCAGCTCCAACCAACAGGGTCGTGGTGAAAAACTGTTTTTT. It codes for CASSNQQGRGEKLFF.

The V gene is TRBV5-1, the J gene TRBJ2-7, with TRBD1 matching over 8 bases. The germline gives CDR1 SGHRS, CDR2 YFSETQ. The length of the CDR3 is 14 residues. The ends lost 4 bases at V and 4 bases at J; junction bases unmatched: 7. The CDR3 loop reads CASSPDRESYEQYF. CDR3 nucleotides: TGCGCCAGCAGCCCGGACAGGGAGTCATACGAGCAGTACTTC.

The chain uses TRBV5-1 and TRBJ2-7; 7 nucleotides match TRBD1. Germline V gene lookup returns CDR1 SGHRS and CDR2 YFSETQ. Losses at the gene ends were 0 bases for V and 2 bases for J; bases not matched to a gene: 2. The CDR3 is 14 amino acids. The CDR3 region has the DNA TGCGCCAGCAGCTTGGGGGACAGCCCCTACGAGCAGTACTTC. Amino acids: CASSLGDSPYEQYF.